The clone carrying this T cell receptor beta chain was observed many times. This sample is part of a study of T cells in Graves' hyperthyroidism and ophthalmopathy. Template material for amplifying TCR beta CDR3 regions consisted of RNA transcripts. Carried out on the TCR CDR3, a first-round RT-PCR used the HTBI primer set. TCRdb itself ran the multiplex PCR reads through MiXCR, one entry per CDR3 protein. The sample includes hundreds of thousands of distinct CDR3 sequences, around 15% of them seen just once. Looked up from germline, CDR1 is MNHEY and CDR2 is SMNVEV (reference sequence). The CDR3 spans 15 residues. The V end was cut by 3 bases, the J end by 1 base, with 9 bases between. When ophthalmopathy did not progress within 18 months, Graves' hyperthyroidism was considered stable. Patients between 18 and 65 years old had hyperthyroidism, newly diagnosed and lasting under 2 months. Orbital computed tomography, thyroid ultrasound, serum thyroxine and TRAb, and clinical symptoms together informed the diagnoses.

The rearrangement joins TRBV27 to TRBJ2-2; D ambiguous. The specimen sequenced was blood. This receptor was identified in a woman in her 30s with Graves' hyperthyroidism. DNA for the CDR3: TGTGCCAGCAGTTTTTTAGGAGTGAACACCGGGGAGCTGTTTTTT. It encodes CASSFLGVNTGELFF.